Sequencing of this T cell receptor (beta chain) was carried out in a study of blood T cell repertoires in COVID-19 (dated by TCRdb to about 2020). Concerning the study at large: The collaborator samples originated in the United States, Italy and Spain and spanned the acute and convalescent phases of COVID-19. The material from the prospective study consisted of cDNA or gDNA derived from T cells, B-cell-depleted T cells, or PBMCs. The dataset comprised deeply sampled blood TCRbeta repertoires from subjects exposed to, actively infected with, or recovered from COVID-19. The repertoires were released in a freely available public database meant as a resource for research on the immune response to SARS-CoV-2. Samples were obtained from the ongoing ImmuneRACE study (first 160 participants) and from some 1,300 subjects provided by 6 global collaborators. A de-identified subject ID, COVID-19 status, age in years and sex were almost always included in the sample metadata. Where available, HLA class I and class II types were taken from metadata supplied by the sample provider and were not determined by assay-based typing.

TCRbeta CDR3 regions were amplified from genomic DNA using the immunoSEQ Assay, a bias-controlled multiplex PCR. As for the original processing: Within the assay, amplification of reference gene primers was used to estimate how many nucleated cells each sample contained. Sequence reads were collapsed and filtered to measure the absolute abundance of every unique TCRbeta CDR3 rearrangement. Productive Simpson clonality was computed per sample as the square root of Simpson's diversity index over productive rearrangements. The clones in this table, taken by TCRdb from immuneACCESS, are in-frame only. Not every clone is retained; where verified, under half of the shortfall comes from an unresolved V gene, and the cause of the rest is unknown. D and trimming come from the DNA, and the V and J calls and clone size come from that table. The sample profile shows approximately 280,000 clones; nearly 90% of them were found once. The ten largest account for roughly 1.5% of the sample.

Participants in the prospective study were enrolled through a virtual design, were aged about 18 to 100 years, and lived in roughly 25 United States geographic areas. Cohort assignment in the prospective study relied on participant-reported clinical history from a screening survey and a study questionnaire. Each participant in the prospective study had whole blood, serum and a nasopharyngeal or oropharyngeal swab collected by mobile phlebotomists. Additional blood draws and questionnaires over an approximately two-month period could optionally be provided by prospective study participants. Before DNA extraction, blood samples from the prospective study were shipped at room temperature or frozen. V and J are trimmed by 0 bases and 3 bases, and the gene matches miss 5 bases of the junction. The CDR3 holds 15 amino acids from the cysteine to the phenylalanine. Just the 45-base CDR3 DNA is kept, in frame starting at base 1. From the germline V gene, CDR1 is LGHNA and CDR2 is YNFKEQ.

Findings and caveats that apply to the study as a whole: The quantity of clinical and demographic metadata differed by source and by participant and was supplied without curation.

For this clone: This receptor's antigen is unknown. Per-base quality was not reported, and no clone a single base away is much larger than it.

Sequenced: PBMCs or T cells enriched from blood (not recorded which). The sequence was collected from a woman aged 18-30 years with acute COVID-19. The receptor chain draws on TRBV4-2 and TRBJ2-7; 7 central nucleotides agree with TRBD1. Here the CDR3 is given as CASSQERDRVYEQYF. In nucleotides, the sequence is TGTGCCAGCAGCCAAGAACGTGACAGGGTCTACGAGCAGTACTTC.